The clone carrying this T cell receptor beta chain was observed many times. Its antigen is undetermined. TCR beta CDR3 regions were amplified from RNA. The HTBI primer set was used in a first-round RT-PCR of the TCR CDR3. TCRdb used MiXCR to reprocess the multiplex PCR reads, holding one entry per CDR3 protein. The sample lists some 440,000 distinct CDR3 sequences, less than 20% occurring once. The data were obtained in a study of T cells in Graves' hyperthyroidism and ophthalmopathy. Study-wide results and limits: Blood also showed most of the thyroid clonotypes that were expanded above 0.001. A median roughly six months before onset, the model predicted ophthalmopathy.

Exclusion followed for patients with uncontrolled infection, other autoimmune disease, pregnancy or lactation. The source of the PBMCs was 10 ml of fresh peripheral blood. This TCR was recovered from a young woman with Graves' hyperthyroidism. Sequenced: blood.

For the CDR3, the DNA is TGTGCCAGCAGCCAAGGGCCCGGGGACTACGAGCAGTACTTC. This translates into CASSQGPGDYEQYF. The V and J genes are TRBV3-1 and TRBJ2-7; D perhaps matches TRBD2 (5 bases). V gave up 1 base and J gave up 3 bases, with 10 bases separating them. Germline values: CDR1 LGHDT, CDR2 YNNKEL (reference sequence). This CDR3 region has 14 residues.